The 26 T cell receptor beta chains below come from one sample, sequenced in a study of graft-versus-host responses after intestinal transplantation. Profiling relied on immunoSEQ multiplex PCR, and the TCRdb table lists in-frame clones only, not all of them. Seen here are 35,000 to 45,000 clones, approximately 95% observed once, and the top ten hold 3.6%. The material was PBMCs, obtained 700 to 850 days after intestinal transplantation. These TCRs come from a human patient who received an intestinal transplant, so some T cells may come from the graft donor.

The CDR3 DNA reads as TGTGCCTGGAGCCTCGTTCAAGACAGGGGCTACGAGCAGTACTTC. Residues: CAWSLVQDRGYEQYF. V gene TRBV30 combines with J gene TRBJ2-7, with 8 bases identical to TRBD1. V lost 3 bases, J lost 3 bases, and 10 bases stayed unmatched. In germline, CDR1 is GTSNPN, CDR2 SVGIG (reference sequence). The CDR3 length is 15 residues.

The chain has TRBV5-5 and TRBJ1-3, with 7 nucleotides matching TRBD1. CDR3 length equals 16 residues. Looked up from germline, CDR1 is SGHKS and CDR2 is YYEKEE (reference sequence). Losses at the gene ends were 3 bases for V and 10 bases for J; bases not matched to a gene: 16. In DNA form, the CDR3 reads TGTGCCAGCAGCTCAACCTCGGGACAGTCTCGAACGACCATATATTTT. Translating it yields CASSSTSGQSRTTIYF.

The chain uses TRBV7-9 and TRBJ2-7; unclear D gene. Trimming took off 1 base at V and 2 bases at J, with 9 bases between the two ends. Germline V lookup: CDR1 SEHNR, CDR2 FQNEAQ (reference sequence). The CDR3 spans 14 residues. CDR3 bases: TGTGCCAGCAGCTTAGTGAGGCAACCCTACGAGCAGTACTTC. This sequence encodes CASSLVRQPYEQYF.

This chain connects TRBV19 to TRBJ2-5; D remains ambiguous. Between the trimmed V and J ends, which lost 6 bases and 1 base, there was a span of 9 bases. This CDR3 has 13 amino acids. Germline-derived CDR1 and CDR2 are LNHDA and SQIVND (reference sequence). The CDR3 here is CASRRNIQETQYF. The CDR3 DNA follows: TGTGCCAGTAGGAGGAATATCCAAGAGACCCAGTACTTC. Together with reference TRBV19 and TRBJ2-5, the CDR3 gives the full variable domain: DGGITQSPKYLFRKEGQNVTLSCEQNLNHDAMYWYRQDPGQGLRLIYYSQIVNDFQKGDIAEGYSVSREKKESFPLTVTSAQKNPTAFYLCASRRNIQETQYFGPGTRLLVL.

This rearrangement joins TRBV6-5 to TRBJ2-7; D is possibly TRBD1 (6 bases). Trimming took 8 bases from V and 1 from J, leaving 15 bases between them. Germline V lookup: CDR1 MNHEY, CDR2 SVGAGI. The CDR3 spans 14 residues. The CDR3 region is CASRLYRVSYEQYF. DNA of the CDR3: TGTGCCAGCCGATTATACAGGGTTTCCTACGAGCAGTACTTC.

The chain has TRBV27 and TRBJ2-3; D gene uncertain. The germline V and J ends were trimmed by 1 base and 5 bases, with 16 bases remaining between them. The CDR3 spans 16 residues. CDR1 is MNHEY and CDR2 is SMNVEV in the germline V gene (reference sequence). This CDR3 reads CASSLFRPRGVDTQYF. The CDR3 DNA is TGTGCCAGCAGTTTATTCCGACCGCGCGGAGTAGATACGCAGTATTTT.

The chain is built from TRBV4-1 and TRBJ2-1; D uncertain. The germline V and J ends were trimmed by 1 base and 1 base, with 8 bases remaining between them. This CDR3 contains 15 residues. Germline CDR1 MGHRA, CDR2 YSYEKL. CDR3 DNA sequence: TGCGCCAGCAGCCAAGCGTACCCGTCCTACAATGAGCAGTTCTTC. Its translation is CASSQAYPSYNEQFF.

The V and J genes are TRBV6-5 and TRBJ2-7; D is ambiguous. This CDR3 contains 14 residues. Looked up from germline, CDR1 is MNHEY and CDR2 is SVGAGI. The V end was cut by 4 bases, the J end by 0 bases, with 10 bases between. CDR3 sequence: CASSFFGNSYEQYF. Written as DNA, the CDR3 is TGTGCCAGCAGTTTTTTTGGGAACTCCTACGAGCAGTACTTC.

V and J are TRBV6-5 and TRBJ2-7; TRBD1 might be the D (5 bases). The CDR3 consists of 13 residues. Germline CDR1 reads MNHEY; CDR2 reads SVGAGI. V was pared by 5 bases and J by 12 bases, with 20 bases between. CDR3 nucleotides: TGTGCCAGCAGTCCCTTAGGGGCCGGCCAGGGGTACTTC. The encoded protein is CASSPLGAGQGYF.

The V gene is TRBV27, the J gene TRBJ1-1, with D possibly being TRBD1 (5 bases). CDR1 is MNHEY, CDR2 SMNVEV, per germline (reference sequence). Trimming left V 3 bases short and J 3 bases short, with 11 bases between. CDR3 length: 14 residues. CDR3 in DNA: TGTGCCAGCAGTTTCGGGCAGGGTGACACTGAAGCTTTCTTT. Amino acid sequence: CASSFGQGDTEAFF.

The chain uses TRBV7-6 and TRBJ2-1; D might be TRBD2 (6 bases). The CDR3 length is 15 residues. Germline CDR1 reads SGHVS; CDR2 reads FNYEAQ. The V end was cut by 1 base, the J end by 4 bases, with 11 bases between. The CDR3 sequence is CASSLGGTVYNEQFF. CDR3 nucleotide sequence: TGTGCCAGCAGCTTAGGGGGGACTGTATACAATGAGCAGTTCTTC.

The CDR3 nucleotides read TGTGCCAGCAGTTACTCTAGCACAGATACGCAGTATTTT. Amino acid sequence: CASSYSSTDTQYF. This chain links TRBV6-6 with TRBJ2-3, with D hard to call. Germline-derived CDR1 and CDR2 are MNHNY and SVGAGI (reference sequence). This CDR3 is 13 amino acids long. Trimming left V 0 bases short and J 0 bases short, with 1 base between.

V usage is TRBV18 and J usage is TRBJ1-6; maybe TRBD1 (5 bases). The CDR3 is 14 amino acids. CDR1 and CDR2 from the germline V gene are KGHSH and LQKENI. Between the trimmed V and J ends, which lost 2 bases and 6 bases, there was a span of 8 bases. The CDR3 sequence: CASSPGTSNSPLHF. CDR3 nucleotides: TGTGCCAGCTCACCAGGGACCTCTAATTCACCCCTCCACTTT.

V and J are TRBV5-1 and TRBJ2-5; D not certain. The CDR3 is 14 amino acids. Germline V lookup: CDR1 SGHRS, CDR2 YFSETQ. Trimming stripped 0 bases from V and 2 bases from J, with 8 bases between. DNA of the CDR3: TGCGCCAGCAGCTTGGATGAGCTTCAAGAGACCCAGTACTTC. It translates to CASSLDELQETQYF.

The chain carries TRBV6-1 and TRBJ1-6; D uncertain. The CDR3 contains 15 residues. Trimming shortened V by 4 bases and J by 0 bases, and 7 bases separated the two germline ends. Germline lookup yields CDR1 MNHNS and CDR2 SASEGT. CDR3 DNA: TGTGCCAGCAGTGTACAGAGCTCCTATAATTCACCCCTCCACTTT. Translating it yields CASSVQSSYNSPLHF.

The chain is built from TRBV10-2 and TRBJ2-7, with a possible D match to TRBD1 (9 bases). V was clipped by 8 bases and J by 5 bases, with 22 bases between them. The germline gives CDR1 WSHSY, CDR2 SAAADI. The CDR3 covers 15 residues. The CDR3 DNA reads TGCGCCAGCGACCGGGGGGGACAGGGCCGGGACGAGCAGTACTTC. The encoded protein is CASDRGGQGRDEQYF.

This clone appeared a few times. The genes are TRBV7-9 and TRBJ1-6; possible D gene TRBD1, 5 bases. Germline assignment: CDR1 SEHNR and CDR2 FQNEAQ (reference sequence). V dropped 2 bases and J dropped 5 bases, with 10 bases sitting between them. This CDR3 is built from 15 residues. The CDR3 spells CASSLSVGDNSPLHF. Written as DNA, the CDR3 is TGTGCCAGCAGCTTATCCGTGGGGGATAATTCACCCCTCCACTTT. The full variable domain, its missing parts supplied by reference TRBV7-9 and TRBJ1-6, is DTGVSQNPRHKITKRGQNVTFRCDPISEHNRLYWYRQTLGQGPEFLTYFQNEAQLEKSRLLSDRFSAERPKGSFSTLEIQRTEQGDSAMYLCASSLSVGDNSPLHFGNGTRLTVT.

The chain couples TRBV5-1 to TRBJ2-3, with 13 nucleotides matching TRBD2. This CDR3 is 16 amino acids long. V lost 3 bases and J lost 6; bases outside the gene matches: 7. Germline CDR1 and CDR2: SGHRS and YFSETQ. The CDR3 nucleotides are TGCGCCAGCAGCTCGGGACTAGCGGGACTAGGGGATACGCAGTATTTT. Its translation is CASSSGLAGLGDTQYF.

The rearrangement links TRBV5-1 to TRBJ1-4; D is unresolved. This CDR3 comprises 15 residues. The ends were cut back, 1 base at V and 10 bases at J, with 17 bases in the middle. Germline V gives CDR1 SGHRS, CDR2 YFSETQ. The CDR3 spells CASSLNRAGPGKLFF. In DNA, the CDR3 is TGCGCCAGCAGCTTGAACCGGGCCGGGCCCGGAAAACTGTTTTTT.

The rearrangement joins TRBV6-1 to TRBJ1-4; no reliable D call. V lost 1 base and J lost 6, with 6 bases in between. CDR1 and CDR2 (germline): MNHNS, SASEGT. The CDR3 has 13 amino acids. CDR3 coding DNA: TGTGCCAGCAGTGAAGACGTGGATGAAAAACTGTTTTTT. Translating gives CASSEDVDEKLFF.

This CDR3 reads CASSVNPGQGGNTIYF. The CDR3 nucleotides read TGTGCCAGCAGCGTAAATCCCGGACAGGGAGGAAACACCATATATTTT. The genes are TRBV9 and TRBJ1-3; 8 nucleotides match TRBD1. The CDR3 has 16 residues. V shed 1 base, J shed 4 bases, and the junction held 7 bases outside the gene matches. Germline V gene data show CDR1 as SGDLS and CDR2 as YYNGEE.

The genes are TRBV6-5 and TRBJ2-7; TRBD1 aligns across 10 bases. CDR3 size: 14 residues. Germline assignment: CDR1 MNHEY and CDR2 SVGAGI. V was clipped by 5 bases and J by 5 bases; unmatched bases: 6. The CDR3 region has the DNA TGTGCCAGCAGTCCCCGGGACAGGGGAGACGAGCAGTACTTC. It is translated as CASSPRDRGDEQYF.

This clone appeared a few times. The rearrangement uses TRBV7-3 and TRBJ2-1; D ambiguous. The germline CDR1 and CDR2 sequences are SGHTA and FQGTGA. V was pared by 2 bases and J by 5 bases, with 10 bases between. This CDR3 region has 14 residues. The CDR3 is CASSLGNQNNEQFF. As DNA, the CDR3 is TGTGCCAGCAGCTTAGGTAACCAGAACAATGAGCAGTTCTTC.

This chain uses TRBV7-2 with TRBJ2-3; 10 bases line up with TRBD2. With V trimmed by 6 bases and J by 3 bases, 6 bases remained unmatched. CDR3 length: 15 residues. The germline V gene has CDR1 SGHTA and CDR2 FQGNSA. DNA for the CDR3: TGTGCCAGCAGAAGCGGGGGGGCACTGACAGATACGCAGTATTTT. Translating it yields CASRSGGALTDTQYF.

This clone was observed a single time. The chain recombines TRBV6-5 with TRBJ1-3, with D perhaps TRBD1 (5 bases). This CDR3 spans 15 amino acids. Trimming removed 8 bases from V and 1 base from J, with 15 bases in between. CDR1 and CDR2 from the germline V gene are MNHEY and SVGAGI. CDR3 nucleotides: TGTGCCAGCGGATACGGGGCGGAGTCTGGAAACACCATATATTTT. Encoded protein: CASGYGAESGNTIYF.

The chain is built from TRBV19 and TRBJ2-7, with 13 bases aligning to TRBD2. The CDR3 runs to 14 residues. The ends lost 6 bases at V and 6 bases at J; junction bases unmatched: 5. CDR1 LNHDA and CDR2 SQIVND come from the germline V gene (reference sequence). The CDR3 spells CASRSGTSGIEQYF. CDR3 DNA sequence: TGTGCCAGTAGAAGCGGGACTAGCGGGATCGAGCAGTACTTC.